This T cell receptor (beta chain) was profiled in a study of radiotherapy plus CTLA-4 blockade in lung cancer. Study-level information: Among patients, over 15% showed objective responses, and around 30% had disease control. General study points: Clones derived from tumor TCRs expanded in blood after radiotherapy plus ipilimumab.

Note on this clone: Its antigen remains unidentified.

The method was immunoSEQ multiplex PCR; TCRdb's version includes in-frame clones alone and lacks a portion of them. The sample lists 35,000 to 40,000 clones, just under 75% seen once, with approximately 10% in the top ten. Deletions cut 5 bases from V and 0 bases from J, with 8 bases between. There are 14 residues in the CDR3. The germline V gene encodes CDR1 SGHTA and CDR2 FQGNSA. This receptor was taken from a human donor with non-small cell lung cancer who had stable disease on radiotherapy plus ipilimumab. The sample here was peripheral blood, taken from a patient treated with radiotherapy plus ipilimumab. This rearrangement joins TRBV7-2 to TRBJ2-1; a weak D match, TRBD1 (6 bases). The CDR3 nucleotides read TGTGCCAGCAGCGGACAGAGCTCCTACAATGAGCAGTTCTTC. It codes for CASSGQSSYNEQFF.